The 8 T cell receptor beta chains reported below all come from one sample, sequenced in a study of blood T cells in healthy people across ages. Using a J-beta primer mix together with a sample-barcoded 5' primer, a second PCR was run for about 6 to 12 cycles. One entry per CDR3 protein, called by TCRdb with MiXCR from the 5' RACE reads. The data show about 1.4 million distinct CDR3 sequences, 59% seen once. Sequencing was performed on blood. The receptors derive from a man younger than 35 in good health.

This clonotype was picked up one time. This chain joins TRBV20-1 and TRBJ2-7, with unresolved D. Germline-derived CDR1 and CDR2 are DFQATT and SNEGSKA (reference sequence). The germline V and J ends were trimmed by 6 bases and 0 bases, with 18 bases remaining between them. The length of the CDR3 is 15 residues. The CDR3 loop reads CSAPGLDVRSYEQYF. CDR3 DNA sequence: TGCAGTGCCCCCGGGCTTGACGTGCGCTCCTACGAGCAGTACTTC.

This chain joins TRBV5-1 and TRBJ2-5, with 7 bases that match TRBD2. CDR3 size: 15 residues. Germline CDR1 and CDR2: SGHRS and YFSETQ. With V trimmed by 4 bases and J by 11 bases, 17 bases remained unmatched. The CDR3 loop reads CASSLGGVLENEQYF. CDR3 sequence (DNA): TGCGCCAGCAGCCTGGGAGGGGTATTGGAAAATGAGCAGTACTTC.

The V call is TRBV6-2 or TRBV6-3, the J call TRBJ2-7; 8 bases align to TRBD2. V lost 2 bases to trimming and J lost 3 bases; unmatched junction nucleotides: 12. The CDR3 loop spans 17 amino acids. The germline gives CDR1 MNHEY, CDR2 SVGEGT. The CDR3: CASSYDQTGGGHYEQYF. In DNA, the CDR3 is TGTGCCAGCAGTTACGACCAAACGGGCGGGGGGCACTACGAGCAGTACTTC.

The genes are TRBV29-1 and TRBJ2-7, with 7 bases identical to TRBD1. The CDR3 is made up of 14 amino acids. V lost 6 bases and J lost 1; bases outside the gene matches: 9. CDR1 is SQVTM and CDR2 is ANQGSEA in the germline V gene. The CDR3 nucleotides read TGCAGCGTCGAGGACAGGCCACGTTCCTACGAGCAGTACTTC. Amino acid sequence: CSVEDRPRSYEQYF.

The chain has TRBV20-1 and TRBJ2-3; the match to TRBD2 covers 13 bases. The CDR3 has 15 amino acids. The V segment lost 0 bases and the J segment 4 bases; nucleotides outside the gene matches: 1. Germline V gives CDR1 DFQATT, CDR2 SNEGSKA (reference sequence). In DNA, the CDR3 is TGCAGTGCTAGAGATGGGACTAGCGGGGCAGATACGCAGTATTTT. Translating it yields CSARDGTSGADTQYF.

The chain couples TRBV28 to TRBJ2-7; D remains unclear. Germline V gene data show CDR1 as MDHEN and CDR2 as SYDVKM. Trimming shortened V by 3 bases and J by 3 bases, and 12 bases separated the two germline ends. The CDR3 extends over 14 amino acids. CDR3 sequence (DNA): TGTGCCAGCAGTTTTCCAAGGAACGGCTACGAGCAGTACTTC. Protein: CASSFPRNGYEQYF.

The J gene is TRBJ2-7, the V gene TRBV10-1; 14 bases map to TRBD2. The junction had 8 bases not matched to a gene; V was cut back by 4 bases and J by 3 bases. The germline CDR1 and CDR2 sequences are WNHNN and SYGVQD (reference sequence). The CDR3 runs 17 residues. The CDR3 region is CASSGAGLAGVYYEQYF. CDR3 coding DNA: TGCGCCAGCAGTGGCGCGGGACTAGCGGGAGTGTACTACGAGCAGTACTTC.

The genes are TRBV20-1 and TRBJ2-5, with D possibly matching TRBD1 (6 bases). The DNA end favors TRBJ2-7, so the J call may be wrong. The germline CDR1 and CDR2 sequences are DFQATT and SNEGSKA (reference sequence). The CDR3 has 13 amino acids. In DNA form, the CDR3 reads TGCAGTGCGCGGACAGTCCATAACTACGAGCAGTACTTC. It specifies CSARTVHNYEQYF.